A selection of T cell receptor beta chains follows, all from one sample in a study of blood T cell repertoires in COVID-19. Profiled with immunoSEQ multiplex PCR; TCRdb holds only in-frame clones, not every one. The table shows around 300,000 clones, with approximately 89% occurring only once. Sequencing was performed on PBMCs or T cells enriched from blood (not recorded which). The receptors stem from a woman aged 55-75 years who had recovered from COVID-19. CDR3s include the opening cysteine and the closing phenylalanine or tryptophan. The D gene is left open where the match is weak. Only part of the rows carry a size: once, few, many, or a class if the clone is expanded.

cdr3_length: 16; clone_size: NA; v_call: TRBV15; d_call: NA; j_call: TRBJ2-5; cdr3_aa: CATSRVRATLGETQYF; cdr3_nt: TGTGCCACCAGCAGAGTCAGGGCTACCCTAGGAGAGACCCAGTACTTC
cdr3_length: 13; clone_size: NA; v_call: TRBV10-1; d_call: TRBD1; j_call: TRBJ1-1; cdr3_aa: CASREQGYTEAFF; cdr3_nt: TGCGCCAGCAGAGAACAGGGGTACACTGAAGCTTTCTTT
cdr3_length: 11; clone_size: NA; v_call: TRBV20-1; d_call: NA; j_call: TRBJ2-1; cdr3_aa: CSARGPNEQFF; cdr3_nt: TGCAGTGCTAGGGGGCCCAATGAGCAGTTCTTC
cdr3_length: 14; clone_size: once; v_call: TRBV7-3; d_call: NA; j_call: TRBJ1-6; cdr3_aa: CASSLNFRGSPLHF; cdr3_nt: TGTGCCAGCAGCCTAAACTTCAGGGGTTCACCCCTCCACTTT
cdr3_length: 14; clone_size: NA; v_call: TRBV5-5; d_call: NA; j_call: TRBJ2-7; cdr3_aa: CASSWGTGEVEQYF; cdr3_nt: TGTGCCAGCAGCTGGGGGACGGGGGAAGTCGAGCAGTACTTC
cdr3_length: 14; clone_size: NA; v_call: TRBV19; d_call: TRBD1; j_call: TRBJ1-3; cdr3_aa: CASTDGQGGNTIYF; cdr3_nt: TGTGCCAGTACCGATGGACAGGGTGGAAACACCATATATTTT
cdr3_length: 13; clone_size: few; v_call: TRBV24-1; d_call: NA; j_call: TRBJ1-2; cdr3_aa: CATSDRHVYGYTF; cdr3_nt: TGTGCCACCAGTGATAGACACGTCTATGGCTACACCTTC
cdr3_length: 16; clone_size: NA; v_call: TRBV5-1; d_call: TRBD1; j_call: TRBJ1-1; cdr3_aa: CASSLSPTGGGTEAFF; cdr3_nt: TGCGCCAGCAGCTTGAGCCCGACAGGGGGGGGCACTGAAGCTTTCTTT
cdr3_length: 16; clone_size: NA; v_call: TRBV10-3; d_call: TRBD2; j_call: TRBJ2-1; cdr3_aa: CAISAGREGPGNEQFF; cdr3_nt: TGTGCCATCAGCGCAGGGCGGGAGGGCCCGGGCAATGAGCAGTTCTTC
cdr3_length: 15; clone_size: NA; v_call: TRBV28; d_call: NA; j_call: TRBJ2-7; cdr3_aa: CASSSPSSGEYEQYF; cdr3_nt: TGTGCCAGCAGTTCCCCCTCCTCGGGAGAGTACGAGCAGTACTTC
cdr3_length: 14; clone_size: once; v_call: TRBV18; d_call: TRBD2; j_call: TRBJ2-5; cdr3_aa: CASSPTSGQETQYF; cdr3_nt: TGTGCCAGCTCACCAACTAGCGGTCAAGAGACCCAGTACTTC
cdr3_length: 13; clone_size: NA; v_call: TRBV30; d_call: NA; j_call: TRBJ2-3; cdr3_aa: CALTGLSTDTQYF; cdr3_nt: TGTGCCTTGACAGGACTTAGCACAGATACGCAGTATTTT
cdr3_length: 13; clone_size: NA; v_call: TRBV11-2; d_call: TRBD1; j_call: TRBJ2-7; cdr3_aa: CASSSGTAYEQYF; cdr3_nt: TGTGCCAGCAGCTCGGGGACAGCCTACGAGCAGTACTTC
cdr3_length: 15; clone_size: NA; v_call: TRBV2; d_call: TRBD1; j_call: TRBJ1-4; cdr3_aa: CASRDPGTGDEKLFF; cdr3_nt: TGTGCCAGCAGGGATCCCGGGACAGGGGATGAAAAACTGTTTTTT
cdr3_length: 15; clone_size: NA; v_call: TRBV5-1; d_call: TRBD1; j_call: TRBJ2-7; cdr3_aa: CASSRMVGGNYEQYF; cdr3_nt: TGCGCCAGCAGCCGTATGGTAGGGGGCAACTACGAGCAGTACTTC
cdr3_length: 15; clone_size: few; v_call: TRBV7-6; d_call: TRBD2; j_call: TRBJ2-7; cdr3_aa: CASSFLAGGPNEQYF; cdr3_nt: TGTGCCAGCAGCTTCTTAGCGGGAGGGCCCAACGAGCAGTACTTC
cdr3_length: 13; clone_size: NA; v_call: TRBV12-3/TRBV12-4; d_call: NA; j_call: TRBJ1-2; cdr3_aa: CASNLQGAAGYTF; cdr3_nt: TGTGCCAGCAATTTACAGGGTGCTGCTGGCTACACCTTC
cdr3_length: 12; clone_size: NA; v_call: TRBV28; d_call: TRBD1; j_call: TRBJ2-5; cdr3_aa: CASSLTGRTQYF; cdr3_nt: TGTGCCAGCAGTTTGACAGGGCGGACCCAGTACTTC
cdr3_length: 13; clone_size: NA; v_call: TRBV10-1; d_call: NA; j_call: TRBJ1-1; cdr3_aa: CASSVSGNTEAFF; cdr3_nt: TGCGCCAGCAGTGTGTCCGGGAACACTGAAGCTTTCTTT
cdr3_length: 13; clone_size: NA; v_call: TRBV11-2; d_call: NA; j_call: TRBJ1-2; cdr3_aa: CASSVTGTYGYTF; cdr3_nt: TGTGCCAGCAGCGTAACAGGGACCTATGGCTACACCTTC
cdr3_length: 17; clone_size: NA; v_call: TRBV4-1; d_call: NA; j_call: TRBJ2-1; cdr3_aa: CASSQDRVGVSYNEQFF; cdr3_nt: TGCGCCAGCAGCCAAGATCGGGTGGGAGTGAGTTACAATGAGCAGTTCTTC
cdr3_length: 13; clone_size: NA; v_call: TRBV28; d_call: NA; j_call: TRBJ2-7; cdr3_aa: CASSLSYTYEQYF; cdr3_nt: TGTGCCAGCAGTTTAAGCTATACCTACGAGCAGTACTTC
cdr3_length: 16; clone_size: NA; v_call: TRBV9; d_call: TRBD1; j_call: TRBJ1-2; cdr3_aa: CASSVAPGQGSYGYTF; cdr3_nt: TGTGCCAGCAGCGTAGCGCCGGGACAGGGGTCATATGGCTACACCTTC
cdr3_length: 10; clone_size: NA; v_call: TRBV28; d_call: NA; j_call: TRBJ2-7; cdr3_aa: CASQGSEQYF; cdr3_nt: TGTGCCAGTCAGGGCAGCGAGCAGTACTTC
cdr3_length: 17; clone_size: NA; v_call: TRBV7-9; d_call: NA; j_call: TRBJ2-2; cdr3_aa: CASSKTPQGGNTGELFF; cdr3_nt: TGTGCCAGCAGCAAAACTCCCCAGGGAGGTAACACCGGGGAGCTGTTTTTT
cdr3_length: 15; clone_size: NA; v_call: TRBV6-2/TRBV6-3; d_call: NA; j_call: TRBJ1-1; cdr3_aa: CASSYAELLPLEAFF; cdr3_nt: TGTGCCAGCAGTTACGCTGAACTACTCCCCCTTGAAGCTTTCTTT
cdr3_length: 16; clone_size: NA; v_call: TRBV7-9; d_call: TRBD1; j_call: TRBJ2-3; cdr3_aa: CASSLGAGQGIDTQYF; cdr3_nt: TGTGCCAGCAGCTTAGGGGCAGGACAGGGGATAGATACGCAGTATTTT
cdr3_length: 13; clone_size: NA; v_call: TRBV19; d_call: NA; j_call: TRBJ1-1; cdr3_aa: CATSLVGGAEAFF; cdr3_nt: TGTGCCACCTCACTGGTCGGGGGAGCTGAAGCTTTCTTT
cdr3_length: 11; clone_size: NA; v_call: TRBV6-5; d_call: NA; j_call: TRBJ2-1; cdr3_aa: CASISGNEQFF; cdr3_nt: TGTGCCAGCATAAGCGGCAATGAGCAGTTCTTC
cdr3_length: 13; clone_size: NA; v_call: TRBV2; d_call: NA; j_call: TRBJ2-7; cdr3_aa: CASSGASSYEQYF; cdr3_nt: TGTGCCAGCAGTGGGGCGAGCTCCTACGAGCAGTACTTC
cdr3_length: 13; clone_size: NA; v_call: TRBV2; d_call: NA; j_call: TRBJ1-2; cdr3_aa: CASTRQVNYGYTF; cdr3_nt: TGTGCCAGCACCCGACAGGTTAACTATGGCTACACCTTC
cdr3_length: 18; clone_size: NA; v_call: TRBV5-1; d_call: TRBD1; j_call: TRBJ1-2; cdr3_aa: CASSSTLGQGAGGYGYTF; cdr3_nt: TGCGCCAGCAGCTCGACACTGGGACAGGGGGCAGGAGGCTATGGCTACACCTTC
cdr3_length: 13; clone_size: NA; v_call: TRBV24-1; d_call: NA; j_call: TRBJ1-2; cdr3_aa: CAVSGRGRDGYTF; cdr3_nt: TGTGCCGTGAGTGGGCGGGGGCGTGATGGCTACACCTTC
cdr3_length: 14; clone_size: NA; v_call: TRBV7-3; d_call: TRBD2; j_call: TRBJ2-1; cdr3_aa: CASSSGLAGGEEFF; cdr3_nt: TGTGCCAGCAGCTCCGGACTAGCGGGAGGCGAAGAGTTCTTC
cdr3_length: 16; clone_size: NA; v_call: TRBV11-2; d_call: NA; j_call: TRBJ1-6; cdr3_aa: CASRRIGQHYNSPLHF; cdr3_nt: TGTGCCAGCAGGCGCATAGGACAGCACTATAATTCACCCCTCCACTTT
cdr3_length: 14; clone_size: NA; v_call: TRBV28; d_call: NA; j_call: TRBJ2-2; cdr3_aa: CASSWAGRTGELFF; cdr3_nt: TGTGCCAGCAGTTGGGCAGGGCGGACCGGGGAGCTGTTTTTT